This record covers a single T cell receptor beta chain. This record belongs to a study of blood T cell repertoires in COVID-19. Study overall: PBMCs, B-cell-depleted T cells, or T cells provided the cDNA or gDNA that made up the material.

Unmatched junction bases numbered 2, after V lost 5 bases and J lost 4 bases. The CDR3 totals 13 residues. Germline CDR1 and CDR2: LNHDA and SQIVND (reference sequence). The data were produced by immunoSEQ multiplex PCR, yet TCRdb's version contains in-frame clones alone and is incomplete. There are just over 95,000 clones in the sample; 75% to 95% occur only once, and 5% to 5.5% lies in the top ten. Sequenced input: peripheral blood. This chain uses TRBV19 with TRBJ1-2, with 9 positions matching TRBD1. The TCR originated in a man in his fifties with acute or convalescent COVID-19. The CDR3 DNA sequence: TGTGCCAGTAGTGGACAGGGGCCCTATGGCTACACCTTC. The encoded protein is CASSGQGPYGYTF.